There are a few counts of the clone carrying this T cell receptor beta chain. As yet, its antigen is unknown. Sequencing of the DNA from cultured CD4+ T cells was carried out with the Oncomine TCR Beta short-read assay. MiXCR was run by TCRdb on the PCR reads, yielding one entry per CDR3 protein. Of 7,500 to 9,500 distinct CDR3 sequences detected, 45% to 60% appear once; the ten largest clones hold 6% to 8.5%. V lost 6 bases, J lost 6 bases, and 15 bases lay in between. CDR1 and CDR2 (germline): MNHNS, SASEGT. The CDR3 spans 15 residues. This record belongs to a study of vaccination and CD4 T cells after COVID-19. Study-level background: Convalescent donors: six male, four female; seven Caucasian, two Asian, one multiracial, two Hispanic. According to the study, participants were given two doses of BNT162b2 or mRNA-1273 vaccine. Overlapping spike peptides from SARS-CoV-2, HCoV-NL63, HCoV-OC43 and HCoV-229E served to stimulate the cells.

Stated treatment: approximately nine-day PBMC culture with coronavirus spike peptide pools or control peptides (ViraFEST assay). Findings and caveats of the study: Spike mono-reactivity marked 304 of 307 vaccine-specific clones in convalescent patients.

J is TRBJ1-6 and V is TRBV6-1; maybe TRBD1 (5 bases). Sequencing was carried out using CD4+ T cells from blood, cultured in vitro. This sequence was found in a human donor who had recovered from COVID-19. CDR3 sequence reads: CASSTGRGGNSPLHF. As DNA, the CDR3 is TGTGCCAGCAGCACCGGGAGGGGTGGTAATTCACCCCTCCACTTT.